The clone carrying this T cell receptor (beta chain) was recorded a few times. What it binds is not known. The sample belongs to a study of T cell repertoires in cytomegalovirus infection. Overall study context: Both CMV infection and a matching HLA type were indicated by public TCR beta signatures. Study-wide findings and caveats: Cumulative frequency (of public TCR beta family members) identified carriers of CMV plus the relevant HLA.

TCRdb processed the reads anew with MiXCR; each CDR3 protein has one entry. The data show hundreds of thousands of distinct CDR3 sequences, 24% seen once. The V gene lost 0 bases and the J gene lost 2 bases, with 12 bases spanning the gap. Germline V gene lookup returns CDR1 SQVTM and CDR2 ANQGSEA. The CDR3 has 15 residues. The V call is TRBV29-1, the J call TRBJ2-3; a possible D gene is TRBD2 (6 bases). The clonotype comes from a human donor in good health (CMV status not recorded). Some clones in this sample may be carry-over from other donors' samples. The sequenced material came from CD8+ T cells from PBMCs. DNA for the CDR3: TGCAGCGTTGAAGATCTGGAGGGTTACACAGATACGCAGTATTTT. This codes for CSVEDLEGYTDTQYF.